This TCR beta chain came from a study of shared clonotypes between healthy human individuals. Overall study findings and caveats: For naive CD4 cells, roughly 4.8% of clonotypes were shared across a few donors.

TCRdb keeps only in-frame clones here, not all; method: immunoSEQ multiplex PCR. The repertoire consists of approximately 2.4 million clones, with almost 96% occurring once and the leading ten covering over 0.1%. As to this clone: Its antigen is unidentified.

The investigators split CD4+ cells into a CD45RA+ naive subset and a CD45RA-negative memory subset. The CDR3 extends over 15 amino acids. Germline V gene data show CDR1 as SGHVS and CDR2 as FNYEAQ. V lost 3 bases and J lost 0; bases outside the gene matches: 3. Sequenced sample: naive CD4+ T cells sorted from blood. Subset of the sample: CD45RA+ positively selected. J is TRBJ2-3 and V is TRBV7-6, with TRBD2 identical over 7 bases. The TCR sequence derives from a man aged 18-30 years in good health. In DNA, the CDR3 is TGTGCCAGCAGCTTCCCGCGGGGGAGCACAGATACGCAGTATTTT. Translation gives CASSFPRGSTDTQYF.